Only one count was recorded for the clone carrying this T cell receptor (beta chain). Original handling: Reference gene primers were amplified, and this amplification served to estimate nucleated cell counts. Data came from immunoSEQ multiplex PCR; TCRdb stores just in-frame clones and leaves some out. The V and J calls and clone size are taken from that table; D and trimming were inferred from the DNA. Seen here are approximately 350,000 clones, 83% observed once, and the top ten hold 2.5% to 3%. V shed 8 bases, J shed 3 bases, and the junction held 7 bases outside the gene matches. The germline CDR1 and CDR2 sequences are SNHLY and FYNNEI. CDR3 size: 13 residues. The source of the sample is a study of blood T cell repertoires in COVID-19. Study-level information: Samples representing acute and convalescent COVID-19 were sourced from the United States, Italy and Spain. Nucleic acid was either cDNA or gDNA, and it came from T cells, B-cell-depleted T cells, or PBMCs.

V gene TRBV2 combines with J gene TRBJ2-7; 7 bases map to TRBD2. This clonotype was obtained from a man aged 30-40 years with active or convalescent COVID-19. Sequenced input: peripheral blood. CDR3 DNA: TGTGCCAGCGGGGGGGAGACTGGCTACGAGCAGTACTTC. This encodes CASGGETGYEQYF.